This T cell receptor beta chain comes out of a study of response to subunit inactivated influenza vaccine. This clonotype was counted between two and nine times. TCRdb re-derived calls from the RT-PCR reads in MiXCR, one entry per CDR3 protein. The sample lists fewer than 800,000 distinct CDR3 sequences, less than 20% occurring once. The V segment lost 7 bases and the J segment 4 bases; nucleotides outside the gene matches: 5. The CDR3 covers 13 residues. The chain combines TRBV12-3 or TRBV12-4 with TRBJ2-3; 7 bases line up with TRBD2. The sample in question was PBMCs from blood, obtained 11 to 12 days after vaccination. The TCR originated in a man aged 50 or older who received an inactivated influenza vaccine. Here the CDR3 reads CASITAGADTQYF. The CDR3 DNA sequence: TGTGCCAGCATCACCGCGGGGGCAGATACGCAGTATTTT.